These T cell receptor beta chains were read from a single sample in a study of T cell repertoires in cytomegalovirus infection. Their cognate antigens are unknown. Via MiXCR, TCRdb re-called the reads, giving one row per CDR3 protein. The sample lists about 920,000 distinct CDR3 sequences; approximately 31% were seen once. The sequencing used cultured CD8+ T cells from PBMCs, collected from culture after CMV antigen stimulation. All receptors come from a human donor in good health (CMV status not recorded). Some clones in this sample may be carry-over from other donors' samples. Each CDR3 is given with its conserved first and last residue. Fields, in order: clone size, J gene, V gene, D gene, CDR3 DNA, CDR3 protein. The D gene is left open where the match is weak. Where a row states a size, it is once, few, many or the class of an expanded clone; other rows omit it.

clone_size: -; j_call: TRBJ1-1; v_call: TRBV7-8; d_call: TRBD1; cdr3_nt: TGTGCCAGCAGCACCGGGACAGGGGTGAACACTGAAGCTTTCTTT; cdr3_aa: CASSTGTGVNTEAFF
clone_size: -; j_call: TRBJ2-7; v_call: TRBV7-9; d_call: -; cdr3_nt: TGTGCCAGCAGCTCCACCGGGAAACCCTACGAGCAGTACTTC; cdr3_aa: CASSSTGKPYEQYF
clone_size: few; j_call: TRBJ2-3; v_call: TRBV9; d_call: TRBD2; cdr3_nt: TGTGCCAGCAGCGACTTCGGAAAGCGGGGGCCTCCCCCAGATACGCAGTATTTT; cdr3_aa: CASSDFGKRGPPPDTQYF
clone_size: -; j_call: TRBJ2-3; v_call: TRBV28; d_call: -; cdr3_nt: TGTGCCAGCAGTTTACCCAGTACCTTAACTAGTCGGCTAAACACAGATACGCAGTATTTT; cdr3_aa: CASSLPSTLTSRLNTDTQYF
clone_size: few; j_call: TRBJ2-7; v_call: TRBV5-5; d_call: -; cdr3_nt: TGTGCCAGCAGCTTTAGAGGGGCCTCCTACGAGCAGTACTTC; cdr3_aa: CASSFRGASYEQYF
clone_size: few; j_call: TRBJ1-6; v_call: TRBV4-3; d_call: -; cdr3_nt: TGCGCCAGCAGCCAAGTTAGGGGGAGCACACCCCTCCACTTT; cdr3_aa: CASSQVRGSTPLHF
clone_size: few; j_call: TRBJ2-2; v_call: TRBV6-2/TRBV6-3; d_call: TRBD2; cdr3_nt: TGTGCCAGCAGTTCCACCATAGCGGGGGGGTTTACCGGGGAGCTGTTTTTT; cdr3_aa: CASSSTIAGGFTGELFF
clone_size: -; j_call: TRBJ1-1; v_call: TRBV27; d_call: -; cdr3_nt: TGTGCCAGCAGTAACCCCCCGGGGGGCACTGAAGCTTTCTTT; cdr3_aa: CASSNPPGGTEAFF
clone_size: -; j_call: TRBJ2-6; v_call: TRBV2; d_call: -; cdr3_nt: TGTGCCAGCAGTGAGATAGGCGAGATCGGGGCCAACGTCCTGACTTTC; cdr3_aa: CASSEIGEIGANVLTF
clone_size: few; j_call: TRBJ1-1; v_call: TRBV19; d_call: -; cdr3_nt: TGTGCCAGTAGTACTAACACGAACACTGAAGCTTTCTTT; cdr3_aa: CASSTNTNTEAFF
clone_size: many; j_call: TRBJ2-1; v_call: TRBV7-8; d_call: TRBD2; cdr3_nt: TGTGCCAGCAGCTTAGCGCCCGGACTAGCGGGGCCCACAGGCTCCTACAATGAGCAGTTCTTC; cdr3_aa: CASSLAPGLAGPTGSYNEQFF
clone_size: few; j_call: TRBJ2-3; v_call: TRBV10-3; d_call: -; cdr3_nt: TGTGCCATCAGTGAGTCTCCGGCGGAATTACCCACAGATACGCAGTATTTT; cdr3_aa: CAISESPAELPTDTQYF
clone_size: -; j_call: TRBJ2-3; v_call: TRBV28; d_call: TRBD1; cdr3_nt: TGTGCCAGCAACCTTGACAGGGTAGAGGCAGATACGCAGTATTTT; cdr3_aa: CASNLDRVEADTQYF
clone_size: -; j_call: TRBJ1-1; v_call: TRBV6-2/TRBV6-3; d_call: -; cdr3_nt: TGTGCCAGCATTCGGTCGAACACTGAAGCTTTCTTT; cdr3_aa: CASIRSNTEAFF
clone_size: few; j_call: TRBJ2-7; v_call: TRBV10-1; d_call: -; cdr3_nt: TGCGCCAGCAGTGAGGGCAGGTTCTACGAGCAGTACTTC; cdr3_aa: CASSEGRFYEQYF
clone_size: -; j_call: TRBJ1-1; v_call: TRBV7-9; d_call: -; cdr3_nt: TGTGCCAGCAGCTCCCCTAACAGGACTATGAACACTGAAGCTTTCTTT; cdr3_aa: CASSSPNRTMNTEAFF
clone_size: few; j_call: TRBJ2-1; v_call: TRBV4-3; d_call: TRBD2; cdr3_nt: TGCGCCAGCAGCCAAGGGTATGGCGGGGGGGCGGGTGAGCAGTTCTTC; cdr3_aa: CASSQGYGGGAGEQFF